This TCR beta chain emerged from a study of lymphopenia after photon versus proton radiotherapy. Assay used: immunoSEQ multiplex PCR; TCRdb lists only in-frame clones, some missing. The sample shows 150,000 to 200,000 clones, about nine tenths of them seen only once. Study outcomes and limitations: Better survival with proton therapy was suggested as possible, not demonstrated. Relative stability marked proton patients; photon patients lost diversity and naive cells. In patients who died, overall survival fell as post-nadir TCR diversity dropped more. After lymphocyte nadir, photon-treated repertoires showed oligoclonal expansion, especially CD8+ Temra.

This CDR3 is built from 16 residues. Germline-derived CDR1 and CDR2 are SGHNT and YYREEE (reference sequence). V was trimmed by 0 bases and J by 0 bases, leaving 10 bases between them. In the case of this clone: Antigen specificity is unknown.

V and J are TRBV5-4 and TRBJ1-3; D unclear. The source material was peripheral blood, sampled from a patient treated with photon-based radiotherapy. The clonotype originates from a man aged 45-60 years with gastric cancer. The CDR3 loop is CASSLETDASGNTIYF. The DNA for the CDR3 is TGTGCCAGCAGCTTGGAGACGGACGCCTCTGGAAACACCATATATTTT.